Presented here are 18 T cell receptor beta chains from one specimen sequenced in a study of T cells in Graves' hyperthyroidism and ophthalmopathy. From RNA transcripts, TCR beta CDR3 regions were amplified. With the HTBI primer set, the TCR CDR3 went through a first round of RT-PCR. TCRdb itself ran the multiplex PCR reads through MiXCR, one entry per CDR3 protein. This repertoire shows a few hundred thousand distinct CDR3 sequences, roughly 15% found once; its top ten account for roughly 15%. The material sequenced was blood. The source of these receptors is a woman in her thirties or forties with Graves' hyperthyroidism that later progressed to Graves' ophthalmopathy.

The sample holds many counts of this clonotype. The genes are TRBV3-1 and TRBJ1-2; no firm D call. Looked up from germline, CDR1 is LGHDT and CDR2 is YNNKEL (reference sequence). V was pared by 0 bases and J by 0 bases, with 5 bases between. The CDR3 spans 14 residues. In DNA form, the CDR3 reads TGTGCCAGCAGCCAAGACACGGCTAACTATGGCTACACCTTC. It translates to CASSQDTANYGYTF.

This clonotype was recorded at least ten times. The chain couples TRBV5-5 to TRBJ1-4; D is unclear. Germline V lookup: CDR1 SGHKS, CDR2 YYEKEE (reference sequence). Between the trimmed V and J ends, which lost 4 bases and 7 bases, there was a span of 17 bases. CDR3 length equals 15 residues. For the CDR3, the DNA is TGTGCCAGCAGCCCCGCAACACTACAAGGTGAAAAACTGTTTTTT. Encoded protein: CASSPATLQGEKLFF.

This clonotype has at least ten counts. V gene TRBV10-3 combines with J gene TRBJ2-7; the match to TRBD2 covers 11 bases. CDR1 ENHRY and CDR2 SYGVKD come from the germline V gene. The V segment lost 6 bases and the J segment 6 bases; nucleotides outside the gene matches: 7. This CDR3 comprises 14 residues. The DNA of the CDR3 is TGTGCCATCAGCTCCCTAGCGGGAGGTGGCGAGCAGTACTTC. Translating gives CAISSLAGGGEQYF.

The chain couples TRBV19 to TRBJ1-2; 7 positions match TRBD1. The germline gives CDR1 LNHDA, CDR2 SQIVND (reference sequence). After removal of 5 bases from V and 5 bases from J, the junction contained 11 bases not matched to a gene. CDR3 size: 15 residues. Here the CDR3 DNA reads TGTGCCAGTAGTGGGGGGACAGCCGGAGTTTATGGCTACACCTTC. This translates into CASSGGTAGVYGYTF.

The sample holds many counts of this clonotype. The CDR3 sequence: CASSDSVNTEAFF. The DNA of the CDR3 is TGTGCCAGCAGCGATTCAGTGAACACTGAAGCTTTCTTT. The rearrangement links TRBV6-1 to TRBJ1-1; no firm D call. The CDR3 has 13 residues. Germline CDR1 reads MNHNS; CDR2 reads SASEGT. V was pared by 6 bases and J by 0 bases, with 8 bases between.

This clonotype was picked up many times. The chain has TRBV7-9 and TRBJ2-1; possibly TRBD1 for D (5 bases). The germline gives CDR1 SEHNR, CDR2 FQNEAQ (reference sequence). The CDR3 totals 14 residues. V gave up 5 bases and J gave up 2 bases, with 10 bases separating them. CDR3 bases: TGTGCCAGCAGCGTGGACATTGCCTACAATGAGCAGTTCTTC. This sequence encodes CASSVDIAYNEQFF.

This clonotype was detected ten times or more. The CDR3 DNA reads TGCGCCAGCAGCCGGGACAGGGGGCTCTACGAGCAGTACTTC. Its translation is CASSRDRGLYEQYF. V usage is TRBV5-1 and J usage is TRBJ2-7, with 12 bases aligning to TRBD1. V was pared by 4 bases and J by 3 bases, with 2 bases of the junction left unmatched. Looked up from germline, CDR1 is SGHRS and CDR2 is YFSETQ. The CDR3 consists of 14 residues.

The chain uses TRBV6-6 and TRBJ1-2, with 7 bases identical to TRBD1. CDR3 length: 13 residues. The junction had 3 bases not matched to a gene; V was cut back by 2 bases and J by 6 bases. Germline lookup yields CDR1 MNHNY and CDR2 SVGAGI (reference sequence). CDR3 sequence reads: CASSYRRGDGYTF. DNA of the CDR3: TGTGCCAGCAGTTACCGCAGGGGGGATGGCTACACCTTC.

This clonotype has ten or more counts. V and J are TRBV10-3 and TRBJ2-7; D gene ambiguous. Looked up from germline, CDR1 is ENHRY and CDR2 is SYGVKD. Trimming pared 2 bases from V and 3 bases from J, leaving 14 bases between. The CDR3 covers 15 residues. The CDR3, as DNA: TGTGCCATCAGTGAGCCGACCTCTAGGTACTACGAGCAGTACTTC. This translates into CAISEPTSRYYEQYF.

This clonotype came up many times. This CDR3 is CASMGGRFSGELFF. In nucleotides, the CDR3 is TGTGCCAGTATGGGGGGGCGTTTCTCCGGGGAGCTGTTTTTT. The chain couples TRBV19 to TRBJ2-2; D perhaps matches TRBD2 (7 bases). The CDR3 loop spans 14 amino acids. CDR1 LNHDA and CDR2 SQIVND come from the germline V gene (reference sequence). Trimming took 7 bases from V and 6 from J, leaving 15 bases between them.

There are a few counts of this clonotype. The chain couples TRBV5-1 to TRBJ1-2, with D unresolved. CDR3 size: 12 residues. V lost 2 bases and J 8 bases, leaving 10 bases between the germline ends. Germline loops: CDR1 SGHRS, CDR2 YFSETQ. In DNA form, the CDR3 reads TGCGCCAGCAGCTTCGATGGTCGGGGCTACACCTTC. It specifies CASSFDGRGYTF. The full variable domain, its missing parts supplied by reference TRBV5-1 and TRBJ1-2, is KAGVTQTPRYLIKTRGQQVTLSCSPISGHRSVSWYQQTPGQGLQFLFEYFSETQRNKGNFPGRFSGRQFSNSRSEMNVSTLELGDSALYLCASSFDGRGYTFGSGTRLTVV.

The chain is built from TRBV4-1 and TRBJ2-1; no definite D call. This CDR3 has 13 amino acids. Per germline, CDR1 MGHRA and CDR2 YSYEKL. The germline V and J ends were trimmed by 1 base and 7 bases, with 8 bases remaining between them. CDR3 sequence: CASSQAPGNEQFF. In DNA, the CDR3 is TGCGCCAGCAGCCAAGCCCCCGGAAATGAGCAGTTCTTC.

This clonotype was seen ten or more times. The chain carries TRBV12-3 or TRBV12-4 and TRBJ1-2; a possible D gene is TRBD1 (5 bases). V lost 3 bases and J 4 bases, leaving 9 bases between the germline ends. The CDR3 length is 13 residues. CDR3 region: CASSLRGRYGYTF. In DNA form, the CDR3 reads TGTGCCAGCAGTTTGAGGGGACGCTATGGCTACACCTTC.

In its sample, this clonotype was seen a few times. The CDR3 coding sequence is TGCGCCAGCAGCCAGCTTATGGGAAAATGGCGGGAGCCCCTCGAGCAGTACTTC. Protein product: CASSQLMGKWREPLEQYF. The chain couples TRBV4-1 to TRBJ2-7, with 7 bases lining up with TRBD2. V lost 3 bases, J lost 6 bases, and 20 bases stayed unmatched. The germline CDR1 and CDR2 sequences are MGHRA and YSYEKL. This CDR3 is built from 18 residues.

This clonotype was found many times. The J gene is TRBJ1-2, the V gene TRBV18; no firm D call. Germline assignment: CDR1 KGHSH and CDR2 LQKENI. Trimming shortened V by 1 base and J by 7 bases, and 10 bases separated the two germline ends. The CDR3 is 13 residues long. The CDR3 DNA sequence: TGTGCCAGCTCACCACGGTTCATGGGTGGCTACACCTTC. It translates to CASSPRFMGGYTF. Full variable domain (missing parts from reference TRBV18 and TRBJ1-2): NAGVMQNPRHLVRRRGQEARLRCSPMKGHSHVYWYRQLPEEGLKFMVYLQKENIIDESGMPKERFSAEFPKEGPSILRIQQVVRGDSAAYFCASSPRFMGGYTFGSGTRLTVV.

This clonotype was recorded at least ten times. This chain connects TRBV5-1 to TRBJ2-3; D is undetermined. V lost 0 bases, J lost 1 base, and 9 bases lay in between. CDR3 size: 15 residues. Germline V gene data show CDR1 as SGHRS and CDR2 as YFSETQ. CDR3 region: CASSLEGGGTDTQYF. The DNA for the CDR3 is TGCGCCAGCAGCTTGGAAGGCGGAGGCACAGATACGCAGTATTTT.

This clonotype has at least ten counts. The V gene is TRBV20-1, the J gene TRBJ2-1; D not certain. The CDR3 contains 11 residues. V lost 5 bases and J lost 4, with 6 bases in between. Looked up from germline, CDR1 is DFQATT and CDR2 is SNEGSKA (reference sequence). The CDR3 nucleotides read TGCAGTGCTGATGAATACAATGAGCAGTTCTTC. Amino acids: CSADEYNEQFF.

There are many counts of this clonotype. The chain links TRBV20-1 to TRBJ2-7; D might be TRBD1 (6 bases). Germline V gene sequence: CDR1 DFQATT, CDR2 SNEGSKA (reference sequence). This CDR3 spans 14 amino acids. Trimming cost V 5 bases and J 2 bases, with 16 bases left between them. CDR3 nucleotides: TGCAGTGCTTACACAGGGCGACTCACCTACGAGCAGTACTTC. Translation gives CSAYTGRLTYEQYF.